This T cell receptor beta chain originates from a study of shared clonotypes between healthy human individuals. About the research overall: Donor composition was two women and a few men, aged 18 to 49. Findings and caveats of the study: At large depth, rarefaction still showed sorted-subset sequencing to be incomplete.

CDR1 is LNHNV, CDR2 YYDKDF, per germline (reference sequence). After removal of 0 bases from V and 5 bases from J, the junction contained 14 bases not matched to a gene. The CDR3 has 18 residues. Several immunoSEQ plates held equal portions of the genomic DNA taken from each subset. Generated by immunoSEQ multiplex PCR, the TCRdb table keeps only in-frame clones and is missing some. The sample yields over 2 million clones, less than 95% seen once. Naive CD8 cells lacked CD45RO, underwent positive selection for CCR7 and left out terminally differentiated effector memory CD45RA+ cells. This clone came up once. Its antigen remains unidentified.

This receptor was obtained from a man aged 18 to 29 in good health. Sequenced input: naive CD8+ T cells sorted from blood. The J gene is TRBJ2-5, the V gene TRBV15; 8 bases fit TRBD1. This chain's CDR3 is CATSRDPDRERGSETQYF. In nucleotides, the CDR3 is TGTGCCACCAGCAGAGATCCGGACAGGGAAAGGGGCAGTGAGACCCAGTACTTC.